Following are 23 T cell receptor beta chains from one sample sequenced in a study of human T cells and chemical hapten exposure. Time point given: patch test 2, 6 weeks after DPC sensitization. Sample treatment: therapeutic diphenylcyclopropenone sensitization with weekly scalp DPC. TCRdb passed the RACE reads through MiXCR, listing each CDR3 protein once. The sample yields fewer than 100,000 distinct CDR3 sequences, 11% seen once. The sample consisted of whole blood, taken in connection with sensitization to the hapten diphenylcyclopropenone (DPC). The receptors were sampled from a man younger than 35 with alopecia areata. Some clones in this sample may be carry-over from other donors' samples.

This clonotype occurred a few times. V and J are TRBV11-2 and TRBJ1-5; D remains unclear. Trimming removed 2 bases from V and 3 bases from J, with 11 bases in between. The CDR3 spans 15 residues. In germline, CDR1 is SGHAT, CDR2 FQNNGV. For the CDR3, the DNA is TGTGCCAGCAGCTTATCGCACCATTACAATCAGCCCCAGCATTTT. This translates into CASSLSHHYNQPQHF.

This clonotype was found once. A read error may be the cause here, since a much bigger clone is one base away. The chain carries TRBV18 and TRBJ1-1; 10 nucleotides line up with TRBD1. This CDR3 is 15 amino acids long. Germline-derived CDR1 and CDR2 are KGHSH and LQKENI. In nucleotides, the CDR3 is TGTGCCGGCTCCCGAGGGACAGGGGTGAACACTGAAGCTTTCTTT. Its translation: CAGSRGTGVNTEAFF.

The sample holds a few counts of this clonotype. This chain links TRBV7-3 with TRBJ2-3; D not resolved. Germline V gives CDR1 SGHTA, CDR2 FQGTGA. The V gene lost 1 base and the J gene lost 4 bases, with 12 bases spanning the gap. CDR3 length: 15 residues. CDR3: CASSLSGSRADTQYF. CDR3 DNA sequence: TGTGCCAGCAGCTTAAGTGGTAGCCGGGCAGATACGCAGTATTTT.

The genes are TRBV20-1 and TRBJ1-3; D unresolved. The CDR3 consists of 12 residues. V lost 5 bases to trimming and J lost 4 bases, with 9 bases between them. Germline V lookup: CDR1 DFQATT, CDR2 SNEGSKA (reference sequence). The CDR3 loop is CSAYLGGNTIYF. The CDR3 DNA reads TGCAGTGCTTACCTCGGAGGAAACACCATATATTTT.

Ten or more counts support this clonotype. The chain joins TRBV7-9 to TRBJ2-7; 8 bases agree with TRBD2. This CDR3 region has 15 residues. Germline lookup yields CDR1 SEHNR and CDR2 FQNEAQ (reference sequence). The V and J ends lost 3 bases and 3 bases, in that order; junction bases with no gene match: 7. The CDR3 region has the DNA TGTGCCAGCAGCTTGGGCCCAGCGGGGGTCTACGAGCAGTACGTC. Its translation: CASSLGPAGVYEQYV.

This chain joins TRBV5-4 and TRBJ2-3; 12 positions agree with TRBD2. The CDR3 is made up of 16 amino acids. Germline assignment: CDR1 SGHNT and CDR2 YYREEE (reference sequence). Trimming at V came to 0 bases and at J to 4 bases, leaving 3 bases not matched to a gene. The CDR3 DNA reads TGTGCCAGCAGCTTGGGGCCTAGCGGGGGGGCAGATACGCAGTATTTT. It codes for CASSLGPSGGADTQYF.

Here the CDR3 reads CASRPRTGYNSPLHF. The CDR3 nucleotides read TGTGCCAGCAGGCCGAGGACAGGGTATAATTCACCCCTCCACTTT. The chain recombines TRBV12-3 or TRBV12-4 with TRBJ1-6; 8 bases match TRBD1. The length of the CDR3 is 15 residues. V shed 6 bases, J shed 4 bases, and the junction held 5 bases outside the gene matches.

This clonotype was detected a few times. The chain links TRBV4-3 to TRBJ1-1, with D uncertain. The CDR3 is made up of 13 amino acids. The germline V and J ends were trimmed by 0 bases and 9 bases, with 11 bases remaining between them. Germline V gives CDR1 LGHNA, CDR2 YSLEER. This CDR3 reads CASSQDNRPKAFF. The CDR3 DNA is TGCGCCAGCAGCCAAGATAATAGACCCAAAGCTTTCTTT.

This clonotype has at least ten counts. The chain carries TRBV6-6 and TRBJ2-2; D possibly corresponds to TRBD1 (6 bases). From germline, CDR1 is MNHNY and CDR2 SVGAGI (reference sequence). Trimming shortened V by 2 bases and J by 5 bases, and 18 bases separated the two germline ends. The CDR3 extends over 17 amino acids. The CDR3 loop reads CASSYPGPRGSTGELFF. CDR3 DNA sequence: TGTGCCAGCAGTTACCCGGGTCCCAGGGGTTCAACCGGGGAGCTGTTTTTT.

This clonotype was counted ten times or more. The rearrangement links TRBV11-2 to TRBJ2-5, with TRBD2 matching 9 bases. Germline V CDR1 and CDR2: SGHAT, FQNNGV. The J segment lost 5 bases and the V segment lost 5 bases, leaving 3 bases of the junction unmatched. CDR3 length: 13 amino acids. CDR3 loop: CASSLSGGETQYF. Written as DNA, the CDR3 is TGTGCCAGCAGCCTCAGCGGGGGGGAGACCCAGTACTTC. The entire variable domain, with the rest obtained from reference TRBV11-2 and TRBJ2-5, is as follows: EAGVAQSPRYKIIEKRQSVAFWCNPISGHATLYWYQQILGQGPKLLIQFQNNGVVDDSQLPKDRFSAERLKGVDSTLKIQPAKLEDSAVYLCASSLSGGETQYFGPGTRLLVL.

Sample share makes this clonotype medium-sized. The CDR3 DNA follows: TGTGCCAGCAGCCAAGTAGGGACAGGGAGGGGCTATGGCTACACCTTC. Translation gives CASSQVGTGRGYGYTF. The J gene is TRBJ1-2, the V gene TRBV3-1; the match to TRBD1 covers 9 bases. The length of the CDR3 is 16 residues. J lost 4 bases, V lost 1 base, and 7 bases had no gene match. Germline CDR1 and CDR2: LGHDT and YNNKEL (reference sequence).

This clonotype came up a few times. The CDR3 DNA follows: TGTGCCAGTGGAACAGGACCGAACTATGGCTACACCTTC. It codes for CASGTGPNYGYTF. The chain is built from TRBV27 and TRBJ1-2; D is possibly TRBD1 (5 bases). V was cut by 9 bases and J by 2 bases, with 13 bases left in between. The CDR3 runs to 13 residues. The germline V gene encodes CDR1 MNHEY and CDR2 SMNVEV (reference sequence).

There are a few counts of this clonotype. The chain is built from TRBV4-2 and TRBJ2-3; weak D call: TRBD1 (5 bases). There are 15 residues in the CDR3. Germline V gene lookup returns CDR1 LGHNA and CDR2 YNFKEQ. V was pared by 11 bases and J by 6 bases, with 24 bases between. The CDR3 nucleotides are TGTGCCTCAAACCGTGGGGCCACAGTGGGGGATACGCAGTATTTT. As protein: CASNRGATVGDTQYF.

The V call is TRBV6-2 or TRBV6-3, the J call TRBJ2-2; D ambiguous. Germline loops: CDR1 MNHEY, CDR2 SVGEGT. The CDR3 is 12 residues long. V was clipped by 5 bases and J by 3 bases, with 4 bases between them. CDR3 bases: TGTGCCAGCAGTACCGACACCGGGGAGCTGTTTTTT. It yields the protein CASSTDTGELFF.

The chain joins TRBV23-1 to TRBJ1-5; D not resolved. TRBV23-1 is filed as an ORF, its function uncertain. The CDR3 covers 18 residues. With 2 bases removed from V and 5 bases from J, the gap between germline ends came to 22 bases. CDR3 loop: CASSQPDEHYLLHQPQHF. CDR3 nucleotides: TGCGCCAGCAGTCAACCGGATGAACACTACCTATTGCATCAGCCCCAGCATTTT.

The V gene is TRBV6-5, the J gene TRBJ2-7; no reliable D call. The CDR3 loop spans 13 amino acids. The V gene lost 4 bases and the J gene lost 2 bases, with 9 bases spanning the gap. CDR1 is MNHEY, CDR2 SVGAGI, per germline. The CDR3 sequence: CASSFGPTYEQYV. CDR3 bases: TGTGCCAGCAGTTTCGGGCCAACCTACGAGCAGTACGTC.

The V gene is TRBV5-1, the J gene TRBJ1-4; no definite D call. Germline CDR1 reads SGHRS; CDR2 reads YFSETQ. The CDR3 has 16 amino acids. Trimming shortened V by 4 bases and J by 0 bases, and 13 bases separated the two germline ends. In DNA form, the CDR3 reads TGCGCCAGCAGCCCCGGGAGAGTCGCAACTAATGAAAAACTGTTTTTT. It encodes CASSPGRVATNEKLFF.

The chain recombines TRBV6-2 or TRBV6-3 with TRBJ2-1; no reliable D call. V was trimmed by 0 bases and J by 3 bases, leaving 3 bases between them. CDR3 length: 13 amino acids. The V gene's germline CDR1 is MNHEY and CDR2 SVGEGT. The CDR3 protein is CASSYSDYNEQFF. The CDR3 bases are TGTGCCAGCAGTTACTCGGACTACAATGAGCAGTTCTTC.

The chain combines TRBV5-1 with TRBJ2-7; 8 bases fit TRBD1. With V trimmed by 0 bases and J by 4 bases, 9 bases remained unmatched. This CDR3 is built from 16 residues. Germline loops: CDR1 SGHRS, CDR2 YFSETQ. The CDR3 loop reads CASSLGSGQAFYEQYF. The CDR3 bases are TGCGCCAGCAGCTTGGGGTCGGGACAGGCGTTTTACGAGCAGTACTTC.

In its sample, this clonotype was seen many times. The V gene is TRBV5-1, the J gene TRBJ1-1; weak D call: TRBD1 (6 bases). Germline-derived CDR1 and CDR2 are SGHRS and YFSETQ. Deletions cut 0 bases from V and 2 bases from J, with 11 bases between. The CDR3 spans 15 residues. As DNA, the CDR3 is TGCGCCAGCAGCTTGGGCGGAGGGGGTAACACTGAAGCTTTCTTT. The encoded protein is CASSLGGGGNTEAFF.

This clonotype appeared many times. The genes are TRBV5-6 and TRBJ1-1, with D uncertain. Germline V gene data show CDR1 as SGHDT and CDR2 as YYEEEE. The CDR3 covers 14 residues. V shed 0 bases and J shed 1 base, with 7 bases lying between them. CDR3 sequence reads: CASSLEHWNTEAFF. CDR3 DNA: TGTGCCAGCAGCTTGGAGCATTGGAACACTGAAGCTTTCTTT.

The CDR3 coding sequence is TGTGCCAGCAGTCTCATTGGACAGGGGGCGATGGCTGAAGCTTTCTTT. Translated, it gives CASSLIGQGAMAEAFF. V usage is TRBV28 and J usage is TRBJ1-1; 11 positions agree with TRBD1. Losses at the gene ends were 5 bases for V and 6 bases for J; bases not matched to a gene: 11. Germline CDR1 MDHEN, CDR2 SYDVKM. The CDR3 sequence is 16 residues long.

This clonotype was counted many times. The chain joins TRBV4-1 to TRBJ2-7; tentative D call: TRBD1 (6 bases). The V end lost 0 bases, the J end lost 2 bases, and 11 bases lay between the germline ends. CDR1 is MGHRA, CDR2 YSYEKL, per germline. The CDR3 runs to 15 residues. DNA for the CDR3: TGCGCCAGCAGCCAAGATCCGACAGGCACCTACGAGCAGTACTTC. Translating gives CASSQDPTGTYEQYF.